This T cell receptor (beta chain) is drawn from a study of PD-L1 blockade in urothelial cancer. About the research overall: When patients started atezolizumab in about 2014, it was given at 1,200 mg intravenously every 3 weeks.

Trimming at V came to 5 bases and at J to 7 bases, leaving 7 bases not matched to a gene. CDR1 SGHAT and CDR2 FQNNGV come from the germline V gene. This CDR3 is 14 amino acids long. Sequencing used immunoSEQ multiplex PCR; TCRdb keeps in-frame clones, though not all of them. The sample has 45,000 to 50,000 clones; 88% are singletons. The starting material was PBMCs, obtained around atezolizumab (anti-PD-L1) treatment. The gene calls are TRBV11-2 and TRBJ2-1, with 8 bases matching TRBD1. This TCR was sampled from an elderly man with urothelial cancer. The CDR3 reads CASSRTGNRNEQFF. The CDR3 coding sequence is TGTGCCAGCAGCCGGACAGGGAATAGGAATGAGCAGTTCTTC.